Below are 10 T cell receptor beta chains sequenced from a single sample in a study of blood T cell repertoires in COVID-19. Profiling relied on immunoSEQ multiplex PCR, and the TCRdb table lists in-frame clones only, not all of them. The sample lists over 200,000 clones, 80% to 90% occurring once. Specimen: peripheral blood. These receptors came from a man aged 80 or over with acute or convalescent COVID-19.

The chain employs TRBV13 and TRBJ1-1, with 8 nucleotides matching TRBD1. Per the germline V gene, CDR1 is PRHDT and CDR2 is FYEKMQ (reference sequence). Trimming removed 1 base from V and 3 bases from J; junction bases left unmatched: 4. CDR3 size: 15 residues. The CDR3 coding sequence is TGTGCCAGCAGCTTAGTCGACAGGGGATACACTGAAGCTTTCTTT. Amino acids: CASSLVDRGYTEAFF.

This chain joins TRBV5-1 and TRBJ1-2; tentative D call: TRBD1 (6 bases). The CDR3 is 13 residues long. Between the trimmed V and J ends, which lost 6 bases and 4 bases, there was a span of 13 bases. Per the germline V gene, CDR1 is SGHRS and CDR2 is YFSETQ. CDR3 loop: CASTPQGTYGYTF. The CDR3 DNA is TGCGCCAGCACCCCTCAGGGGACCTATGGCTACACCTTC. Complete variable domain (other parts from reference TRBV5-1 and TRBJ1-2): KAGVTQTPRYLIKTRGQQVTLSCSPISGHRSVSWYQQTPGQGLQFLFEYFSETQRNKGNFPGRFSGRQFSNSRSEMNVSTLELGDSALYLCASTPQGTYGYTFGSGTRLTVV.

The genes are TRBV30 and TRBJ2-3, with 11 bases identical to TRBD2. Germline CDR1 GTSNPN, CDR2 SVGIG (reference sequence). V gave up 2 bases and J gave up 3 bases; unmatched junction bases: 4. The CDR3 contains 15 residues. CDR3 nucleotides: TGTGCCTGGAGTCGACTAGCGGGATTGACAGATACGCAGTATTTT. It codes for CAWSRLAGLTDTQYF.

V and J are TRBV5-5 and TRBJ1-5; D remains ambiguous. Germline V gene data show CDR1 as SGHKS and CDR2 as YYEKEE (reference sequence). The ends were cut back, 0 bases at V and 11 bases at J, with 15 bases in the middle. CDR3 length: 14 amino acids. The CDR3 region is CASSLVPEARAQHF. The CDR3 region has the DNA TGTGCCAGCAGCTTGGTGCCGGAGGCTAGGGCCCAGCATTTT.

This chain links TRBV28 with TRBJ2-6; no clear D. V was clipped by 8 bases and J by 0 bases, with 8 bases between them. The CDR3 runs 14 residues. Germline CDR1 reads MDHEN; CDR2 reads SYDVKM. The CDR3 region is CASYQDSGANVLTF. CDR3 bases: TGTGCCAGCTACCAGGACTCTGGGGCCAACGTCCTGACTTTC.

This clone appeared a few times. The chain is built from TRBV27 and TRBJ2-2; 7 bases match TRBD1. CDR3 length: 17 residues. J gave up 5 bases and V 7 bases, and 16 bases lay outside the gene matches. Germline CDR1 reads MNHEY; CDR2 reads SMNVEV (reference sequence). DNA for the CDR3: TGTGCCAGCACCCCCGTAGGGGGCGGTTTCAGAACCGGGGAGCTGTTTTTT. Protein product: CASTPVGGGFRTGELFF.

The rearrangement uses TRBV19 and TRBJ1-6; possibly TRBD1 for D (6 bases). V was trimmed by 5 bases and J by 17 bases, leaving 22 bases between them. The CDR3 runs 14 residues. Germline lookup yields CDR1 LNHDA and CDR2 SQIVND (reference sequence). The CDR3 nucleotides read TGTGCCAGTAGTCCCGACCAAAGGGGGGGGCAAGTCCACTTT. This codes for CASSPDQRGGQVHF.

The rearrangement links TRBV28 to TRBJ1-1, with D hard to call. This CDR3 contains 16 residues. V was pared by 3 bases and J by 0 bases, with 14 bases between. Germline V gene lookup returns CDR1 MDHEN and CDR2 SYDVKM. This chain's CDR3 is CASSFPDPGMNTEAFF. The CDR3 DNA sequence: TGTGCCAGCAGTTTTCCAGACCCGGGAATGAACACTGAAGCTTTCTTT.

The J gene is TRBJ1-6, the V gene TRBV5-1; 7 bases align to TRBD1. CDR1 and CDR2 from the germline V gene are SGHRS and YFSETQ. Trimming cost V 4 bases and J 6 bases; bases outside gene matches: 10. This CDR3 spans 16 amino acids. CDR3 region: CASSNQQGLANSPLHF. The CDR3 bases are TGCGCCAGCAGCAACCAACAGGGGTTGGCTAATTCACCCCTCCACTTT.

This sequence joins TRBV24-1 and TRBJ2-1, with 8 nucleotides matching TRBD2. This CDR3 has 15 amino acids. The trim removed 1 base at V and 5 bases at J, leaving 3 bases unmatched. Germline assignment: CDR1 KGHDR and CDR2 SFDVKD. Here the CDR3 DNA reads TGTGCCACCAGTGATTTCGGGAGGGCCAACAATGAGCAGTTCTTC. Translated, it gives CATSDFGRANNEQFF.